This T cell receptor beta chain appears in the sequencing data of a study of early T cells in non-severe SARS-CoV-2 infection listed by TCRdb under 2021. A note on the overall study: TCR sequencing used bulk RNA from unsorted whole blood, so alpha and beta chains could not be paired.

Overall study outcomes, separate from this receptor: VDJdb matching was skewed toward anti-spike CD8 responses, so virus-specific expansions were likely underestimated and private and CD4 specificities were missed.

This clonotype has just a few counts. Its cognate antigen has yet to be identified. One base away there is no much larger clone; base qualities are not given. The germline V gene sets CDR1 to MDHEN and CDR2 to SYDVKM. Measured from the cysteine to the phenylalanine, the CDR3 is 13 residues long. Kept here is only the CDR3 DNA, which spans 39 bases and is read in frame from base 1. V is shortened by 6 bases, J by 3 bases, and the region joining them spans 12 bases. Library generation was performed with 5' RACE. The sequencer was a NextSeq 500. Unique molecular identifiers were attached to individual cDNA molecules in the TCR library protocol so that sequencing error and PCR bias could be corrected. Both TCR alpha and beta chains were sequenced, and tight co-correlation was observed between alpha and beta sequence abundances in each sample. Per the source publication's procedure: Decombinator V4 was used to annotate TCR sequences for V gene, J gene and CDR3. Expanded TCRs were defined as changing significantly between any two time points under a Poisson model with p below 0.0001. TCR abundances were normalised to the total number of TCRs sequenced per sample and expressed as counts per million. TRAV1-2 paired with TRAJ12, TRAJ20 or TRAJ33 defined MAIT TCRs, while TRAV10 paired with TRAJ18 defined iNKT TCRs. A search of VDJdb, accessed on 1 November 2021, was run for TCRs annotated to CMV, EBV and SARS-CoV-2, with TCRs annotated for multiple antigens excluded. TCRdb's own reprocessing of the public reads used fastp at Q25 and MiXCR and kept productive beta chains. Rows are combined by CDR3 protein, so each entry shows the most common genes and DNA. The V and J calls were determined by TCRdb, not by the authors. The sample table lists about 58,000 distinct CDR3 sequences, over 10% of them with a count of one. The ten largest clones add up to 3% to 4.5% of the sample.

This was a case-control study nested in a cohort of healthcare workers in London, UK, who had nasopharyngeal swab PCR tests and blood samples taken every week. Healthcare workers were enrolled in the week of the UK lockdown, from 23 to 31 March 2020, and were followed every week for up to roughly 15 weeks. The source of this sequence is an adult who was a healthcare worker with PCR-confirmed SARS-CoV-2 infection or an uninfected control (not recorded which). Material: whole blood. This sequence uses TRBV28 and TRBJ2-7; the D element could tentatively be TRBD1 or TRBD2, as 5 bases agree for each. CDR3 protein: CASRPGAYYEQYF. The nucleotide sequence is TGTGCCAGCAGGCCCGGGGCCTACTACGAGCAGTACTTC. The reference TRBV28 and TRBJ2-7 proteins fill in what lies around the CDR3, so the full variable domain reads DVKVTQSSRYLVKRTGEKVFLECVQDMDHENMFWYRQDPGLGLRLIYFSYDVKMKEKGDIPEGYSVSREKKERFSLILESASTNQTSMYLCASRPGAYYEQYFGPGTRLTVT.